The T cell receptor beta chain described here comes from a study of blood T cell repertoires in COVID-19. Overall study: Acute and convalescent COVID-19 specimens originated in the United States, Italy and Spain.

Per the original data handling: Reference gene primer amplification gave estimated nucleated cell counts. The method was immunoSEQ multiplex PCR; TCRdb's version includes in-frame clones alone and lacks a portion of them. The V and J calls and clone size come from that table; D and trimming were worked out from the DNA. Of 130,000 or so clones listed, over 70% were seen once; the top ten hold 10%. This CDR3 has 14 amino acids. The ends lost 4 bases at V and 2 bases at J; junction bases unmatched: 6. CDR1 SQVTM and CDR2 ANQGSEA come from the germline V gene. Source material: peripheral blood. The rearrangement uses TRBV29-1 and TRBJ2-5; TRBD1 matches at 8 bases. The sequence was collected from a man in his 60s with active or convalescent COVID-19. In DNA, the CDR3 is TGCAGCGTTGGACAGGGGACCCTTCAAGAGACCCAGTACTTC. Its translation: CSVGQGTLQETQYF.